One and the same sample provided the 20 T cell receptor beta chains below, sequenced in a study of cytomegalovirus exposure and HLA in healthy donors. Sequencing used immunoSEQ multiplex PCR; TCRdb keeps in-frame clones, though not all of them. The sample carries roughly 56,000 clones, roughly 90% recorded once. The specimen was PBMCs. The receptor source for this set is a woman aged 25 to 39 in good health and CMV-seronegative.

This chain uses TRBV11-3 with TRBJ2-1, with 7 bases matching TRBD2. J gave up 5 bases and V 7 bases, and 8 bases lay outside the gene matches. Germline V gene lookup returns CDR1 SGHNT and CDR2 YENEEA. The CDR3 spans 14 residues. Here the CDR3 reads CASTSMSGNNEQFF. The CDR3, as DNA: TGTGCCAGCACTTCCATGAGCGGGAACAATGAGCAGTTCTTC.

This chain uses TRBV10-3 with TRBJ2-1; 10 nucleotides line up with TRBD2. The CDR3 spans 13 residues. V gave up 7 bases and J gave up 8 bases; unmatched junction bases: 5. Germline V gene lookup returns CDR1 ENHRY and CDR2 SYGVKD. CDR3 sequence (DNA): TGTGCCATCAACCTAGCGGGAGACGATGAGCAGTTCTTC. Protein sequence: CAINLAGDDEQFF.

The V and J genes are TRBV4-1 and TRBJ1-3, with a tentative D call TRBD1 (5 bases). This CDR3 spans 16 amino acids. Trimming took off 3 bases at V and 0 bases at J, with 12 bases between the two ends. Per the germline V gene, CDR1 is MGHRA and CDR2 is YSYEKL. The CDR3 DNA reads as TGCGCCAGCAGCCACGCGGGGACCAACTCTGGAAACACCATATATTTT. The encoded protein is CASSHAGTNSGNTIYF.

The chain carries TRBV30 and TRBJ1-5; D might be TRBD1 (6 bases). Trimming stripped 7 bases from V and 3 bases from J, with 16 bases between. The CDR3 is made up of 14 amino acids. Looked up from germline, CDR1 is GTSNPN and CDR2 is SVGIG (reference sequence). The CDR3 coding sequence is TGTGCCTCGACGACAGGCAGGGCCAATCAGCCCCAGCATTTT. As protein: CASTTGRANQPQHF.

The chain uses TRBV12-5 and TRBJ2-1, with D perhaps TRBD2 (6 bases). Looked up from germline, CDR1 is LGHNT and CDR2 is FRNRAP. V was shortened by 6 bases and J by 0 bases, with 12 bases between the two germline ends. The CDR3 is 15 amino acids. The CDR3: CASGPGLISYNEQFF. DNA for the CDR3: TGTGCTAGTGGGCCCGGACTAATCTCCTACAATGAGCAGTTCTTC.

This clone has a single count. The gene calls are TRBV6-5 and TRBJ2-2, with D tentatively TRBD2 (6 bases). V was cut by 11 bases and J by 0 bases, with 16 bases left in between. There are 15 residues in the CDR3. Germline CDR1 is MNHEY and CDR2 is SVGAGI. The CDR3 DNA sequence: TGTGCCGTCAGGGCGGGAAGTCCGAACACCGGGGAGCTGTTTTTT. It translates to CAVRAGSPNTGELFF.

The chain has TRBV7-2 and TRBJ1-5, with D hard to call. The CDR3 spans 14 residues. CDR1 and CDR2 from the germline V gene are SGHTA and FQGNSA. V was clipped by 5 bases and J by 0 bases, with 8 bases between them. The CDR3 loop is CASSGLYSNQPQHF. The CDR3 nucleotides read TGTGCCAGCAGCGGGCTATATAGCAATCAGCCCCAGCATTTT.

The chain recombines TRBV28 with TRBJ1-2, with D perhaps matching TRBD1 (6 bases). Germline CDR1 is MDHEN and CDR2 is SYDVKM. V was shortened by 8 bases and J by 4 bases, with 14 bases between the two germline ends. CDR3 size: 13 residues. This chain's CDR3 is CASGLQGTYGYTF. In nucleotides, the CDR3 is TGTGCCAGCGGCTTACAGGGTACCTATGGCTACACCTTC.

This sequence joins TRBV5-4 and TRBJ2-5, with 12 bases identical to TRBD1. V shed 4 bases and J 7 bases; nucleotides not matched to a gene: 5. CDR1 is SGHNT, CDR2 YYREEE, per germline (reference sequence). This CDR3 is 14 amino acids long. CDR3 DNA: TGTGCCAGCAGCCGGGACAGGGGGCTAGGGACCCAGTACTTC. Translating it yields CASSRDRGLGTQYF.

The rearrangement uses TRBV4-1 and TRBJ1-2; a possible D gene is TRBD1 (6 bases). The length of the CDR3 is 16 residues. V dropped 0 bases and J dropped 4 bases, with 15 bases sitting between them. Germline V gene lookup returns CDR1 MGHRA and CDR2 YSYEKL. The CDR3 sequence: CASSQEEGGASYGYTF. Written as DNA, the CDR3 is TGCGCCAGCAGCCAAGAGGAGGGGGGGGCCTCCTATGGCTACACCTTC.

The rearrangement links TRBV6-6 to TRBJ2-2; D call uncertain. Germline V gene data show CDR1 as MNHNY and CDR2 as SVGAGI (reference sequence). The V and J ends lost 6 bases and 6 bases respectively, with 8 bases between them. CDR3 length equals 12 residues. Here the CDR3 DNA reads TGTGCCAGCAGACCCGAGGCCGGGGAGCTGTTTTTT. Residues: CASRPEAGELFF.

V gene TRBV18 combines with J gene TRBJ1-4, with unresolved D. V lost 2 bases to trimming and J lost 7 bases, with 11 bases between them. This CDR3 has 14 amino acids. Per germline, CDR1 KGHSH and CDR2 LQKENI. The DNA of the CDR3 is TGTGCCAGCTCACCAACGAATGGCGGTGAAAAACTGTTTTTT. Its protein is CASSPTNGGEKLFF. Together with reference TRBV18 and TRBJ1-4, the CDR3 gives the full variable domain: NAGVMQNPRHLVRRRGQEARLRCSPMKGHSHVYWYRQLPEEGLKFMVYLQKENIIDESGMPKERFSAEFPKEGPSILRIQQVVRGDSAAYFCASSPTNGGEKLFFGSGTQLSVL.

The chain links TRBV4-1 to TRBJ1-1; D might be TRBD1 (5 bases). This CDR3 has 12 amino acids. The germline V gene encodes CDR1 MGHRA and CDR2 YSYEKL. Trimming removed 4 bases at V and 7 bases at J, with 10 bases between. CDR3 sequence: CASSRRDGEAFF. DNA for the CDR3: TGCGCCAGCAGCCGGAGGGACGGTGAAGCTTTCTTT.

CDR3 region: CASSLMAGALDEQYF. The CDR3 nucleotides read TGTGCCAGCAGCTTAATGGCGGGCGCCTTGGACGAGCAGTACTTC. The chain couples TRBV11-2 to TRBJ2-7; a weak D match, TRBD2 (5 bases). Trimming removed 2 bases from V and 5 bases from J, with 16 bases in between. CDR3 length: 15 residues. The germline V gene has CDR1 SGHAT and CDR2 FQNNGV.

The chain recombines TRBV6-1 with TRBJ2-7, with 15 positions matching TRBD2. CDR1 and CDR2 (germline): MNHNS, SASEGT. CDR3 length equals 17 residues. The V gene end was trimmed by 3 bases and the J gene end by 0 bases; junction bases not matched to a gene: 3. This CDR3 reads CASSDGTSGRISYEQYF. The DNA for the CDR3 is TGTGCCAGCAGTGACGGGACTAGCGGGAGGATCTCCTACGAGCAGTACTTC.

CDR3 in DNA: TGTGCCAGCAGCTTAGACAGGGTGAACACTGAAGCTTTCTTT. Translation gives CASSLDRVNTEAFF. The V call is TRBV7-2, the J call TRBJ1-1, with D possibly TRBD1 on 6 matching bases. V was trimmed by 1 base and J by 0 bases, leaving 6 bases between them. CDR1 is SGHTA, CDR2 FQGNSA, per germline. The CDR3 consists of 14 residues.

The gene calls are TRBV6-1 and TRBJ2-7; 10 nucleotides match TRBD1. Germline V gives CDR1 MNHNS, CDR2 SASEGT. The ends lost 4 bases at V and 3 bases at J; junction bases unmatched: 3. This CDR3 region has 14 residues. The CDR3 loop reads CASSAGTGVYEQYF. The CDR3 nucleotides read TGTGCCAGCAGTGCCGGGACAGGGGTCTACGAGCAGTACTTC.

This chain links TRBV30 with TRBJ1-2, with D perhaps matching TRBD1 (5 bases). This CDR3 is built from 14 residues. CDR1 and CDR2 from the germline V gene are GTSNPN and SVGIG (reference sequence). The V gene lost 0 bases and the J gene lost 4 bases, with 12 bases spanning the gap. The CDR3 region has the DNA TGTGCCTGGAGTGTACCTGGGGCCCCCTATGGCTACACCTTC. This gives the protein CAWSVPGAPYGYTF. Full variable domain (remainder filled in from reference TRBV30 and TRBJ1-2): SQTIHQWPATLVQPVGSPLSLECTVEGTSNPNLYWYRQAAGRGLQLLFYSVGIGQISSEVPQNLSASRPQDRQFILSSKKLLLSDSGFYLCAWSVPGAPYGYTFGSGTRLTVV.

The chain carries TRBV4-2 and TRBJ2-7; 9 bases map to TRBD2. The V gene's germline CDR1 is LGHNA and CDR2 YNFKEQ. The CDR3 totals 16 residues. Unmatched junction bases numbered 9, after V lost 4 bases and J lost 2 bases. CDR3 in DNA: TGTGCCAGCAGCCTCACGGAGACTAGCGGAACCTACGAGCAGTACTTC. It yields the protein CASSLTETSGTYEQYF.

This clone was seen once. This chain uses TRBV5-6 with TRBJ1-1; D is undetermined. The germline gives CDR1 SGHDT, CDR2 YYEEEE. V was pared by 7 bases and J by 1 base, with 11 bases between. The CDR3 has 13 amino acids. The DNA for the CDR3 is TGTGCCAGCCGGGGAGGGCCGAACACTGAAGCTTTCTTT. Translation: CASRGGPNTEAFF.